This T cell receptor beta chain was profiled in a study of T cell responses to AZD1222 COVID-19 vaccine. Sequenced by immunoSEQ multiplex PCR; TCRdb stores in-frame clones only, minus some. The table shows about 100,000 clones, with roughly 87% occurring only once. Germline assignment: CDR1 SNHLY and CDR2 FYNNEI. There are 20 residues in the CDR3. V gave up 6 bases and J gave up 0 bases, with 24 bases separating them. This receptor was taken from an adult in good health. This rearrangement joins TRBV2 to TRBJ2-6; possibly TRBD1 or TRBD2 for D (5 bases each). Sequenced here: peripheral blood, sampled on day 0 of MenACWY control vaccination. This CDR3 is CASRYLKTERDGSGANVLTF. The CDR3 DNA reads TGTGCCAGCAGGTATTTAAAGACAGAAAGGGACGGCTCTGGGGCCAACGTCCTGACTTTC.